This passage covers 16 T cell receptor beta chains from one sample sequenced in a study of OX40 agonist ivuxolimab in advanced cancers. Measured with immunoSEQ multiplex PCR; TCRdb has only the in-frame clones, and not every one. The sample consists of roughly 42,000 clones, 91% of them appearing once. Sequencing was performed on CD4+ or CD8+ T cells sorted from blood, taken in a trial of the OX40 agonist ivuxolimab. The receptors here all came from an adult with an advanced solid tumor such as melanoma, head and neck, liver or kidney cancer.

The count of this clone is one. V and J are TRBV6-1 and TRBJ1-2; D unclear. Trimming removed 0 bases from V and 5 bases from J, with 10 bases in between. CDR1 and CDR2 (germline): MNHNS, SASEGT. This CDR3 has 14 residues. CDR3 protein: CASSEAPREYGYTF. In nucleotides, the CDR3 is TGTGCCAGCAGTGAAGCGCCGAGGGAGTATGGCTACACCTTC.

The chain links TRBV27 to TRBJ1-6; D possibly corresponds to TRBD1 (6 bases). Trimming took off 2 bases at V and 7 bases at J, with 6 bases between the two ends. This CDR3 region has 13 residues. CDR1 is MNHEY, CDR2 SMNVEV, per germline (reference sequence). Written as DNA, the CDR3 is TGTGCCAGCAGTTTACAGGGGAATTCACCCCTCCACTTT. As protein: CASSLQGNSPLHF.

This sequence joins TRBV5-1 and TRBJ2-7; the match to TRBD1 covers 10 bases. The CDR3 length is 14 residues. Germline lookup yields CDR1 SGHRS and CDR2 YFSETQ. Germline trimming cut 4 bases from V and 2 bases from J; bases unmatched to any gene: 3. The CDR3 DNA sequence: TGCGCCAGCAGCACCGGGACAGGGGCCTACGAGCAGTACTTC. This codes for CASSTGTGAYEQYF.

The genes are TRBV30 and TRBJ2-1, with TRBD2 identical over 11 bases. Germline loops: CDR1 GTSNPN, CDR2 SVGIG (reference sequence). Germline trimming cut 5 bases from V and 4 bases from J; bases unmatched to any gene: 4. This CDR3 spans 14 amino acids. The chain's CDR3 is CAWYRTSGYNEQFF. CDR3 nucleotides: TGTGCCTGGTACCGGACTAGCGGGTACAATGAGCAGTTCTTC. Full variable domain (rest looked up from reference TRBV30 and TRBJ2-1): SQTIHQWPATLVQPVGSPLSLECTVEGTSNPNLYWYRQAAGRGLQLLFYSVGIGQISSEVPQNLSASRPQDRQFILSSKKLLLSDSGFYLCAWYRTSGYNEQFFGPGTRLTVL.

This clone was detected once. The chain has TRBV30 and TRBJ1-3; tentatively, D is TRBD1 (5 bases). The CDR3 covers 13 residues. V dropped 3 bases and J dropped 2 bases, with 8 bases sitting between them. The germline V gene encodes CDR1 GTSNPN and CDR2 SVGIG (reference sequence). This CDR3 is CAWSPGTGNTIYF. In nucleotides, the CDR3 is TGTGCCTGGAGCCCAGGGACTGGAAACACCATATATTTT.

The V gene is TRBV19, the J gene TRBJ2-7, with TRBD2 matching 11 bases. This CDR3 has 16 amino acids. In germline, CDR1 is LNHDA, CDR2 SQIVND (reference sequence). V lost 3 bases and J lost 2; bases outside the gene matches: 6. CDR3 sequence reads: CASSIGIAGGAYEQYF. The DNA of the CDR3 is TGTGCCAGTAGTATTGGAATAGCGGGAGGGGCCTACGAGCAGTACTTC.

This clone was observed once. The rearrangement joins TRBV11-3 to TRBJ1-5; D is undetermined. Trimming stripped 7 bases from V and 6 bases from J, with 10 bases between. The CDR3 totals 12 residues. Germline lookup yields CDR1 SGHNT and CDR2 YENEEA. CDR3 DNA: TGTGCCAGCAACCTCTGTAGTCAGCCCCAGCATTTT. This translates into CASNLCSQPQHF.

The chain recombines TRBV4-1 with TRBJ1-5; a weak D match, TRBD1 (5 bases). V was trimmed by 6 bases and J by 0 bases, leaving 6 bases between them. CDR3 length: 13 amino acids. Germline V CDR1 and CDR2: MGHRA, YSYEKL. CDR3 coding DNA: TGCGCCAGCAGAGGACATAGCAATCAGCCCCAGCATTTT. It specifies CASRGHSNQPQHF.

V is TRBV13 and J is TRBJ1-6; TRBD1 might be the D (5 bases). Germline V lookup: CDR1 PRHDT, CDR2 FYEKMQ (reference sequence). The CDR3 runs 15 residues. Trimming took 2 bases from V and 8 from J, leaving 13 bases between them. CDR3 protein: CASSLSTVGDSPLHF. CDR3 sequence (DNA): TGTGCCAGCAGCTTAAGCACCGTGGGGGATTCACCCCTCCACTTT.

The J gene is TRBJ2-5, the V gene TRBV7-9, with TRBD1 identical over 11 bases. Germline V gives CDR1 SEHNR, CDR2 FQNEAQ (reference sequence). CDR3 size: 16 residues. The junction had 8 bases not matched to a gene; V was cut back by 3 bases and J by 5 bases. DNA of the CDR3: TGTGCCAGCAGCTTTCCGCGGACAGGGGGCCAGGAGACCCAGTACTTC. Translation: CASSFPRTGGQETQYF. The variable domain in full, completed from reference TRBV7-9 and TRBJ2-5, reads DTGVSQNPRHKITKRGQNVTFRCDPISEHNRLYWYRQTLGQGPEFLTYFQNEAQLEKSRLLSDRFSAERPKGSFSTLEIQRTEQGDSAMYLCASSFPRTGGQETQYFGPGTRLLVL.

The chain has TRBV4-1 and TRBJ2-3; maybe TRBD2 (5 bases). The germline V gene has CDR1 MGHRA and CDR2 YSYEKL. The germline V and J ends were trimmed by 3 bases and 0 bases, with 13 bases remaining between them. The CDR3 covers 16 residues. DNA of the CDR3: TGCGCCAGCAGCCACCCAAGTGGGGAGAGCACAGATACGCAGTATTTT. Amino acids: CASSHPSGESTDTQYF.

The V gene is TRBV30, the J gene TRBJ1-1, with no clear D. The CDR3 covers 14 residues. Germline V lookup: CDR1 GTSNPN, CDR2 SVGIG (reference sequence). Trimming pared 2 bases from V and 4 bases from J, leaving 14 bases between. In DNA, the CDR3 is TGTGCCTGGAGTTTAAAGGGAGGAAGCACTGAAGCTTTCTTT. Protein product: CAWSLKGGSTEAFF.

This chain connects TRBV4-1 to TRBJ2-6; tentative D call: TRBD2 (5 bases). This CDR3 is built from 19 residues. Trimming pared 4 bases from V and 0 bases from J, leaving 19 bases between. CDR1 MGHRA and CDR2 YSYEKL come from the germline V gene. This CDR3 reads CASSPRGGNKFSGANVLTF. The CDR3 region has the DNA TGCGCCAGCAGCCCACGGGGTGGCAACAAGTTCTCTGGGGCCAACGTCCTGACTTTC.

The rearrangement links TRBV28 to TRBJ2-3; D may correspond to TRBD1 or TRBD2 (5 bases each). V lost 5 bases, J lost 0 bases, and 9 bases lay in between. Germline lookup yields CDR1 MDHEN and CDR2 SYDVKM. The CDR3 contains 14 residues. The CDR3 reads CASSARDSTDTQYF. CDR3 coding DNA: TGTGCCAGCAGTGCCCGGGACAGCACAGATACGCAGTATTTT. Filled out from reference TRBV28 and TRBJ2-3, the complete variable domain reads DVKVTQSSRYLVKRTGEKVFLECVQDMDHENMFWYRQDPGLGLRLIYFSYDVKMKEKGDIPEGYSVSREKKERFSLILESASTNQTSMYLCASSARDSTDTQYFGPGTRLTVL.

J is TRBJ2-5 and V is TRBV15, with TRBD2 identical over 9 bases. CDR1 and CDR2 (germline): LNHNV, YYDKDF (reference sequence). The CDR3 runs to 14 residues. Trimming took 1 base from V and 5 from J; bases not matched to a gene: 2. The CDR3 coding sequence is TGTGCCACCAGCAGAGTCGCGGGAGGGGAGACCCAGTACTTC. Its protein is CATSRVAGGETQYF.

This clone has a handful of counts. The chain combines TRBV29-1 with TRBJ2-1; 8 bases are shared with TRBD1. The CDR3 extends over 16 amino acids. V shed 5 bases, J shed 4 bases, and the junction held 13 bases outside the gene matches. Germline CDR1 and CDR2: SQVTM and ANQGSEA. The CDR3 here is CSVLGTTGGRYNEQFF. As DNA, the CDR3 is TGCAGCGTTCTAGGGACCACAGGGGGGCGATACAATGAGCAGTTCTTC.